A selection of T cell receptor beta chains follows, all from one sample in a study of shared clonotypes between healthy human individuals. The data were produced by immunoSEQ multiplex PCR, yet TCRdb's version contains in-frame clones alone and is incomplete. The sample consists of 400,000 to 500,000 clones, over 65% of them appearing once. The specimen sequenced was PBMCs. Receptors originate from a middle-aged woman in good health. Some clones in this sample may be carry-over from other donors' samples. Both conserved end residues are part of each CDR3. The D gene is left open where the match is weak. Clone size is shown for a subset of rows, as once, few, many or a class of expanded clone.

v_call,clone_size,j_call,d_call,cdr3_nt,cdr3_aa
TRBV21-1,.,TRBJ2-3,.,TGTGCCAGCAGCCAACCGGGACAGGGGTGTGAGGCAGATACGCAGTATTTT,CASSQPGQGCEADTQYF
TRBV7-8,once,TRBJ2-2,.,TGTGCCAGCAGCCCAGGGGGACTTGAGACCGGGGAGCTGTTTTTT,CASSPGGLETGELFF
TRBV5-4,.,TRBJ2-1,TRBD2,TGTGCCAGCAGCTTGGCCGGGACTAGGGGCGATGAGCAGTTCTTC,CASSLAGTRGDEQFF
TRBV19,.,TRBJ1-3,TRBD1,TGTGCCAGTAGTACCCGACCGGACAGGGCTGGAAACACCATATATTTT,CASSTRPDRAGNTIYF
TRBV5-4,few,TRBJ1-2,TRBD1,TGTGCCAGCAGCTTCGGGACAGGCGGCTACACCTTC,CASSFGTGGYTF
TRBV4-2,.,TRBJ2-7,TRBD2,TGTGCCAGCAGCCAAGGTGGGCATTTAGCGGGAGAGGACGAGCAGTACTTC,CASSQGGHLAGEDEQYF
TRBV29-1,.,TRBJ1-5,TRBD1,TGCAGCGTTGGGGGGACAGGGCACAATCAGCCCCAGCATTTT,CSVGGTGHNQPQHF
TRBV18,.,TRBJ1-1,.,TGTGCCAGCTCACACCGGGACACTGAAGCTTCCTTT,CASSHRDTEASF
TRBV7-9,.,TRBJ1-1,TRBD1,TGTGCCAGCAGCCGGGACAGTCTTGAAGCTTTCTTT,CASSRDSLEAFF
TRBV4-2,.,TRBJ1-2,.,TGTGCCAGCAGCCCCCAGCAGGTGCGCTATGGCTACACCTTC,CASSPQQVRYGYTF
TRBV6-4,.,TRBJ2-2,.,TGTGCCTCCCGTCGGGGGGCATTTACCGGGGAGCTGTTTTTT,CASRRGAFTGELFF
TRBV7-2,.,TRBJ2-1,.,TGTGCCAGCAGCCTTACAGCTTTGTTTAACAATGAGCAGTTCTTC,CASSLTALFNNEQFF
TRBV5-1,.,TRBJ2-2,TRBD2,TGCGCCAGCAGCTTGGGGACTAGCCTCGACACCGGGGAGCTGTTTTTT,CASSLGTSLDTGELFF
TRBV11-2,.,TRBJ1-2,.,TGTGCCAGCAGCTTAGGGCCGGGGAACTATGGCTACACCTTC,CASSLGPGNYGYTF
TRBV27,.,TRBJ1-1,.,TGTGCCAGCAGCCCTAGGAGATACAGCGTCACTGAAGCTTTCTTT,CASSPRRYSVTEAFF
TRBV28,once,TRBJ2-7,TRBD2,TGTGCCAGCAGTTCCGCAGGAACTAGCGGGGTCTACGAGCAGTACTTC,CASSSAGTSGVYEQYF
TRBV11-3,.,TRBJ2-7,TRBD2,TGTGCCAGCAGCTCCCTAACTAGCGGGAGAACCCCCTACGAGCAGTACTTC,CASSSLTSGRTPYEQYF
TRBV10-3,.,TRBJ2-7,TRBD2,TGTGCCATCAGTGAGGCGGGCGGGAGGATGTACGAGCAGTACTTC,CAISEAGGRMYEQYF
TRBV2,.,TRBJ2-7,TRBD2,TGTGCCAGCAGTACCTCTAGCGGGGGTAACTACGCCTCCCCCAGCTCCTACGAGCAGTACTTC,CASSTSSGGNYASPSSYEQYF
TRBV5-1,.,TRBJ2-5,.,TGCGCCAGCAGCTTGGCACTTCGGGAGACCCAGTACTTC,CASSLALRETQYF
TRBV7-2,.,TRBJ1-2,.,TGTGCCAGCAGCTTATTTGAAGGCGGGATAGGTGGCTACACCTTC,CASSLFEGGIGGYTF
TRBV27,.,TRBJ2-1,TRBD2,TGTGCCAGCAGTTTATCCGGGACTAGCGGAACTAATGAGCAGTTCTTC,CASSLSGTSGTNEQFF
TRBV14,.,TRBJ2-5,.,TGTGCCAGCAGCCTCGGAGGAGCCACCCACAGGGACTGGCGGGAAGAGACCCAGTACTTC,CASSLGGATHRDWREETQYF
TRBV9,.,TRBJ2-3,TRBD2,TGTGCCAGCACCAAACTAGCGGGAGGGGCAGATACGCAGTATTTT,CASTKLAGGADTQYF
TRBV25-1,once,TRBJ1-1,TRBD1,TGTGCCAGCAGTGGCTCGAGACAGGGGGACACTGAAGCTTTCTTT,CASSGSRQGDTEAFF
TRBV2,.,TRBJ2-1,.,TGTGCCAGCAGTGAGATGGAGCTCAAGCAGTTCTTC,CASSEMELKQFF
TRBV5-1,.,TRBJ2-3,.,TGCGCCAGCACCTCCTTGGGGGCTAGCACAGATACGCAGTATTTT,CASTSLGASTDTQYF
TRBV30,.,TRBJ1-3,.,TGTGCCTGGAGTGAAGGGGGCTCTGGAAACACCATATATTTT,CAWSEGGSGNTIYF
TRBV5-6,.,TRBJ2-7,.,TGTGCCAGCAGCTTAGGGAGTTGGGGGTACGAGCAGTACTTC,CASSLGSWGYEQYF
TRBV9,few,TRBJ1-1,.,TGTGCCAGCAGCCGGGGGCAGGCAAACACTGAAGCTTTCTTT,CASSRGQANTEAFF
TRBV7-3,.,TRBJ2-5,TRBD2,TGTGCCAGCAGCATCTCTAGCGGGGCAACTGTGGAGGAGACCCAGTACTTC,CASSISSGATVEETQYF
TRBV5-1,.,TRBJ2-3,TRBD2,TGCGCCAGCTCAACTACCATAGCGGGAGTAACAGATACGCAGTATTTT,CASSTTIAGVTDTQYF
TRBV7-2,few,TRBJ2-1,.,TGTGCCAGCAGCGCCACCCAGGGAGTCTACAATGAGCAGTTCTTC,CASSATQGVYNEQFF
TRBV7-2,.,TRBJ1-1,.,TGTGCCAGCAGCTTAGCGTCGAAGAACACTGAAGCTTTCTTT,CASSLASKNTEAFF